This entry features one TCR beta chain sequence. What it binds is unknown. The data originate from a study of T cell responses to AZD1222 COVID-19 vaccine. Study-wide findings and caveats: Most donors were white British and more were female, and clonal diversity was possibly underestimated. Spike was spanned by vaccine-associated CD4 TCRs, which were dominant at 160-218 and 743-854. Spike-specific TCR depth and breadth grew after two AZD1222 doses.

This table comes from immunoSEQ multiplex PCR, and its TCRdb copy is limited to in-frame clones, with some not included. The sample lists 86,000 or so clones, about 89% occurring once. Germline CDR1 and CDR2: MDHEN and SYDVKM. This CDR3 has 18 amino acids. V was cut by 5 bases and J by 0 bases, with 20 bases left in between. This clonotype originated in an adult who received the AZD1222 COVID-19 vaccine. Sequenced here: peripheral blood, sampled 28 days after the second AZD1222 dose. The rearrangement joins TRBV28 to TRBJ2-1; D is perhaps TRBD1 (5 bases). The CDR3 DNA reads as TGTGCCAGCAGTACCGCCCTAAAGGGGTGGAGCTCCTACAATGAGCAGTTCTTC. Its translation is CASSTALKGWSSYNEQFF.